This note documents a single T cell receptor beta chain sequence. Here immunoSEQ multiplex PCR was the method, and the copy in TCRdb shows in-frame clones only, minus some. The sample records roughly 200,000 clones, roughly 94% being singletons. This sample stems from a study of blood T cell repertoires in COVID-19. The CDR3 is made up of 15 amino acids. With V trimmed by 7 bases and J by 2 bases, 9 bases remained unmatched. Germline CDR1 is MNHEY and CDR2 is SVGAGI. This chain links TRBV6-5 with TRBJ2-7, with 9 bases fitting TRBD1. The clonotype originates from a man aged 30 to 45 with COVID-19, enrolled during active disease. Sample: peripheral blood. The CDR3 region is CASTERTGAPYEQYF. The CDR3 nucleotides read TGTGCCAGCACCGAACGGACAGGGGCTCCCTACGAGCAGTACTTC.